The rows below give T cell receptor beta chains drawn from one sample of a study of identical twins. TCRdb passed the 5' RACE reads through MiXCR, listing each CDR3 protein once. The profile shows hundreds of thousands of distinct CDR3 sequences, 21% of them singletons. The same sample was also used in a study of T cells expressing NK-cell markers.

Sequenced material: PBMCs. The receptors originated from a woman in her late teens or twenties in good health. CDR3s include the opening cysteine and the closing phenylalanine or tryptophan. D genes are given only for firm matches. Rows may omit the clone size; those that give it use once, few, many or a size class.

clone size	V gene	J gene	D gene	CDR3 protein	CDR3 DNA
NA	TRBV5-1	TRBJ2-7	TRBD2	CASTSASGTYEQYF	TGCGCCAGCACGTCAGCTAGCGGCACCTACGAGCAGTACTTC
few	TRBV20-1	TRBJ2-1	NA	CSARSGYDEQFF	TGCAGTGCTAGGTCAGGGTACGATGAGCAGTTCTTC
few	TRBV6-6	TRBJ1-1	TRBD1	CAIRTGGTEAFF	TGTGCCATCAGGACAGGTGGTACTGAAGCTTTCTTT
NA	TRBV21-1	TRBJ2-2	NA	CASSKQVGAYLAGELFF	TGTGCCAGCAGCAAACAAGTCGGCGCGTACCTTGCCGGGGAGCTGTTTTTT
NA	TRBV6-1	TRBJ2-3	TRBD2	CASRSSGGAVDTQYF	TGTGCCAGCAGGTCAAGCGGGGGGGCCGTCGATACGCAGTATTTT
few	TRBV11-2	TRBJ2-5	NA	CASSFVFKGSTYQETQYF	TGTGCCAGCAGCTTCGTCTTTAAGGGGTCTACCTACCAAGAGACCCAGTACTTC
NA	TRBV6-1	TRBJ1-5	NA	CASSDYRDQPQHF	TGTGCCAGCAGTGACTACAGAGATCAGCCCCAGCATTTT
few	TRBV20-1	TRBJ2-3	TRBD2	CSADIAGVKDTQYF	TGCAGTGCGGACATAGCGGGAGTAAAGGATACGCAGTATTTT
NA	TRBV20-1	TRBJ2-3	TRBD2	CSARGLARRVDTQYF	TGCAGTGCCCGCGGACTAGCGAGACGAGTAGATACGCAGTATTTT
many	TRBV20-1	TRBJ2-3	NA	CSARDRRSGTDTQYF	TGCAGTGCTAGAGATAGGCGAAGCGGCACAGATACGCAGTATTTT
NA	TRBV12-3/TRBV12-4	TRBJ2-1	NA	CASSVQGYSYNEQFF	TGTGCCAGCAGTGTACAGGGTTACTCCTACAATGAGCAGTTCTTC
NA	TRBV7-9	TRBJ2-1	NA	CASSLDSGWSYNEQFF	TGTGCCAGCAGCTTAGATTCCGGATGGTCCTACAATGAGCAGTTCTTC
NA	TRBV7-9	TRBJ2-5	TRBD2	CASSFRGSGRGETQYF	TGTGCCAGCAGCTTCCGCGGTAGCGGGAGAGGAGAGACCCAGTACTTC
NA	TRBV6-5	TRBJ1-1	NA	CASSYSAMNTEAFF	TGTGCCAGCAGTTACTCCGCGATGAACACTGAAGCTTTCTTT
few	TRBV10-3	TRBJ2-7	TRBD2	CAIRTSGYEQYF	TGTGCCATACGGACTAGCGGTTACGAGCAGTACTTC
NA	TRBV10-2	TRBJ2-5	TRBD2	CASSGVAGGKETQYF	TGCGCCAGCAGTGGGGTAGCGGGGGGAAAAGAGACCCAGTACTTC
many	TRBV7-7	TRBJ2-2	NA	CASSSSQQLTGELFF	TGTGCCAGCAGCTCGTCGCAACAGCTCACCGGGGAGCTGTTTTTT